Below, 23 T cell receptor beta chains from the same sample are listed, as sequenced in a study of blood T cell repertoires in COVID-19. Method: immunoSEQ multiplex PCR; TCRdb's copy keeps in-frame clones and lacks some. The top ten clones hold roughly 1.4% of a sample with roughly 400,000 clones, 70% to 90% of them seen once. Sequenced material: PBMCs or T cells enriched from blood (not recorded which). These receptors came from a woman younger than 35 who had been exposed to COVID-19.

This clone was seen only once. It is unclear where the CDR3 begins or ends on the DNA, so no DNA is shown, and the CDR3 is as TCRdb lists it. The chain joins TRBV18 to TRBJ2-7; the DNA was not used to check the table's D call, TRBD2. CDR1 is KGHSH and CDR2 is LQKENI in the germline V gene. The CDR3 spans 17 residues, counting both ends. CDR3 loop: CASSPSGSVRGGYEQYF.

V gene TRBV4-1 combines with J gene TRBJ1-3; 7 nucleotides match TRBD1. J lost 0 bases, V lost 6 bases, and 11 bases had no gene match. Germline CDR1 MGHRA, CDR2 YSYEKL. The length of the CDR3 is 17 residues. CDR3 sequence: CASRAKPTGSSGNTIYF. In nucleotides, the CDR3 is TGCGCCAGCAGGGCCAAACCGACAGGGAGCTCTGGAAACACCATATATTTT.

This clone has just one count. The chain is built from TRBV7-2 and TRBJ2-3; 10 nucleotides match TRBD2. V shed 10 bases, J shed 2 bases, and the junction held 3 bases outside the gene matches. The CDR3 length is 13 residues. The germline V gene has CDR1 SGHTA and CDR2 FQGNSA. CDR3 sequence: CATTSGVTDTQYF. The CDR3 bases are TGTGCCACTACTAGCGGGGTCACAGATACGCAGTATTTT.

This chain links TRBV4-2 with TRBJ2-1; no definite D call. Germline V gives CDR1 LGHNA, CDR2 YNFKEQ. V was shortened by 4 bases and J by 3 bases, with 13 bases between the two germline ends. CDR3 length: 15 residues. CDR3 region: CASSPTGTDYNEQFF. The CDR3 DNA is TGTGCCAGCAGCCCGACCGGAACAGACTACAATGAGCAGTTCTTC.

There are a few counts of this clone. This rearrangement joins TRBV7-9 to TRBJ1-2; D is undetermined. Trimming shortened V by 1 base and J by 0 bases, and 12 bases separated the two germline ends. Germline CDR1 is SEHNR and CDR2 is FQNEAQ (reference sequence). The CDR3 consists of 16 residues. For the CDR3, the DNA is TGTGCCAGCAGCTTAGGCGGCGCGGAAGCTAACTATGGCTACACCTTC. Translated, it gives CASSLGGAEANYGYTF. The entire variable domain, with the rest obtained from reference TRBV7-9 and TRBJ1-2, is as follows: DTGVSQNPRHKITKRGQNVTFRCDPISEHNRLYWYRQTLGQGPEFLTYFQNEAQLEKSRLLSDRFSAERPKGSFSTLEIQRTEQGDSAMYLCASSLGGAEANYGYTFGSGTRLTVV.

In its sample, this clone was seen a few times. This chain connects TRBV7-2 to TRBJ2-2, with TRBD2 as a possible D gene (5 bases). Germline V gene lookup returns CDR1 SGHTA and CDR2 FQGNSA. V was clipped by 5 bases and J by 1 base, with 14 bases between them. The CDR3 runs to 16 residues. For the CDR3, the DNA is TGTGCCAGCAGCCCTCCCCTACGGGGGAACACCGGGGAGCTGTTTTTT. Protein sequence: CASSPPLRGNTGELFF.

The chain couples TRBV28 to TRBJ1-2; 11 bases align to TRBD1. CDR1 and CDR2 from the germline V gene are MDHEN and SYDVKM. CDR3 length: 16 residues. Trimming removed 4 bases from V and 3 bases from J; junction bases left unmatched: 7. The CDR3 DNA reads as TGTGCCAGCAGTTCCCGGACAGGGGGCGCGTACTATGGCTACACCTTC. Its translation: CASSSRTGGAYYGYTF.

Written as DNA, the CDR3 is TGTGCCAGCAGCCCCCCCTTTAAACCCCAGCATTTT. It encodes CASSPPFKPQHF. The chain has TRBV28 and TRBJ1-5; D call uncertain. Per germline, CDR1 MDHEN and CDR2 SYDVKM. The V end was cut by 6 bases, the J end by 10 bases, with 13 bases between. The CDR3 runs 12 residues.

The chain combines TRBV30 with TRBJ2-2; perhaps TRBD1 as D (6 bases). Trimming stripped 0 bases from V and 6 bases from J, with 14 bases between. The CDR3 totals 15 residues. Germline CDR1 is GTSNPN and CDR2 is SVGIG (reference sequence). The CDR3 DNA reads as TGTGCCTGGAGTGTGTCTACAGGGCTAGCCGGGGAGCTGTTTTTT. Its translation is CAWSVSTGLAGELFF.

This clone showed up just once. DNA of the CDR3: TGTGCCAGCAGCATCCGGGACAGGGCTACCTACGAGCAGTACTTC. Protein sequence: CASSIRDRATYEQYF. The chain combines TRBV7-8 with TRBJ2-7; TRBD1 matches 9 bases. The CDR3 is made up of 15 amino acids. The germline V gene has CDR1 SGHVS and CDR2 FQNEAQ. J gave up 2 bases and V 5 bases, and 7 bases lay outside the gene matches.

V and J are TRBV27 and TRBJ1-2; TRBD1 is a possible D gene (6 bases). This CDR3 spans 12 amino acids. The germline V gene has CDR1 MNHEY and CDR2 SMNVEV (reference sequence). The V end was cut by 6 bases, the J end by 9 bases, with 14 bases between. CDR3 DNA sequence: TGTGCCAGCAGGGGACAATCCTTTCGCTACACCTTC. Translated: CASRGQSFRYTF.

The chain uses TRBV19 and TRBJ1-1; D gene ambiguous. The germline V and J ends were trimmed by 3 bases and 11 bases, with 16 bases remaining between them. The CDR3 loop spans 13 amino acids. Germline V gene lookup returns CDR1 LNHDA and CDR2 SQIVND (reference sequence). The CDR3 sequence: CASSIGGGVFAFF. For the CDR3, the DNA is TGTGCCAGTAGTATTGGAGGAGGAGTATTTGCTTTCTTT.

The genes are TRBV29-1 and TRBJ1-1; 7 bases map to TRBD1. V dropped 7 bases and J dropped 2; count of bases not matched to a gene: 7. CDR1 is SQVTM and CDR2 is ANQGSEA in the germline V gene. The CDR3 runs 13 residues. Written as DNA, the CDR3 is TGCAGCGCCGAACAGGGGCGAAACACTGAAGCTTTCTTT. Amino acids: CSAEQGRNTEAFF.

The chain employs TRBV28 and TRBJ2-3; the D gene is possibly TRBD2 (5 bases). The CDR3 spans 14 residues. CDR1 is MDHEN, CDR2 SYDVKM, per germline. With 6 bases removed from V and 4 bases from J, the gap between germline ends came to 14 bases. As DNA, the CDR3 is TGTGCCAGCAGCTTCAACGAGGGAGCAGATACGCAGTATTTT. This encodes CASSFNEGADTQYF.

CDR3 sequence: CASRFAYEQYF. The CDR3 coding sequence is TGTGCCAGCAGGTTCGCCTACGAGCAGTACTTC. This sequence joins TRBV28 and TRBJ2-7; D call uncertain. This CDR3 has 11 amino acids. Germline-derived CDR1 and CDR2 are MDHEN and SYDVKM. V was clipped by 6 bases and J by 2 bases, with 5 bases between them. Full variable domain (remainder filled in from reference TRBV28 and TRBJ2-7): DVKVTQSSRYLVKRTGEKVFLECVQDMDHENMFWYRQDPGLGLRLIYFSYDVKMKEKGDIPEGYSVSREKKERFSLILESASTNQTSMYLCASRFAYEQYFGPGTRLTVT.

The chain has TRBV11-2 and TRBJ2-1, with TRBD2 as a possible D gene (5 bases). Per the germline V gene, CDR1 is SGHAT and CDR2 is FQNNGV. The CDR3 is 14 amino acids. Trimming stripped 6 bases from V and 10 bases from J, with 19 bases between. The chain's CDR3 is CASRYPPSGFEQFF. The CDR3, as DNA: TGTGCCAGCAGATACCCCCCCTCGGGGTTCGAGCAGTTCTTC.

CDR3 protein: CASSLFQGARYEQYF. As DNA, the CDR3 is TGTGCCAGCAGCTTATTCCAGGGGGCTCGCTACGAGCAGTACTTC. The V call is TRBV7-9, the J call TRBJ2-7; TRBD1 matches at 8 bases. The CDR3 loop spans 15 amino acids. Germline V gene lookup returns CDR1 SEHNR and CDR2 FQNEAQ (reference sequence). Losses at the gene ends were 2 bases for V and 3 bases for J; bases not matched to a gene: 6.

Regarding this clone: At the DNA level, this CDR3 is encoded by other sequences in the same sample as well. The chain has TRBV28 and TRBJ2-7; the D gene is possibly TRBD1 (5 bases). The CDR3 extends over 13 amino acids. V was pared by 6 bases and J by 0 bases, with 9 bases between. Germline V gene lookup returns CDR1 MDHEN and CDR2 SYDVKM. CDR3 in amino acids: CASSSDSSYEQYF. CDR3 nucleotide sequence: TGTGCCAGCAGCTCCGACAGCTCCTACGAGCAGTACTTC.

The V and J genes are TRBV6-5 and TRBJ1-3; D is perhaps TRBD1 (6 bases). The CDR3 consists of 13 residues. Trimming removed 8 bases at V and 9 bases at J, with 17 bases between. The germline CDR1 and CDR2 sequences are MNHEY and SVGAGI. The CDR3 DNA reads as TGTGCCAGCGGGGGCAGGGGCAGCGGCACCATATATTTT. Encoded protein: CASGGRGSGTIYF.

The V gene is TRBV28, the J gene TRBJ1-2; 7 nucleotides line up with TRBD1. J lost 2 bases, V lost 5 bases, and 11 bases had no gene match. In germline, CDR1 is MDHEN, CDR2 SYDVKM. CDR3 size: 16 residues. The chain's CDR3 is CASSPHRGPLNYGYTF. Written as DNA, the CDR3 is TGTGCCAGCAGTCCCCACAGGGGACCGCTCAACTATGGCTACACCTTC.

V gene TRBV28 combines with J gene TRBJ1-6, with 7 nucleotides matching TRBD1. The ends lost 8 bases at V and 5 bases at J; junction bases unmatched: 3. CDR3 length: 13 residues. Germline-derived CDR1 and CDR2 are MDHEN and SYDVKM. The CDR3 protein is CASRDRHNSPLHF. The CDR3 DNA is TGTGCCAGCCGGGACAGACATAATTCACCCCTCCACTTT.

The chain employs TRBV7-2 and TRBJ2-1; no reliable D call. Germline values: CDR1 SGHTA, CDR2 FQGNSA. V lost 6 bases to trimming and J lost 4 bases, with 16 bases between them. The CDR3 is made up of 15 amino acids. CDR3 nucleotides: TGTGCCAGCAGTCGACTTTTTATCGGGTACAATGAGCAGTTCTTC. Translation: CASSRLFIGYNEQFF. Combining the CDR3 with reference TRBV7-2 and TRBJ2-1 gives the whole variable domain GAGVSQSPSNKVTEKGKDVELRCDPISGHTALYWYRQSLGQGLEFLIYFQGNSAPDKSGLPSDRFSAERTGGSVSTLTIQRTQQEDSAVYLCASSRLFIGYNEQFFGPGTRLTVL.

This clone appeared a few times. The chain has TRBV27 and TRBJ1-2, with D maybe TRBD1 (6 bases). The CDR3 loop spans 15 amino acids. V lost 0 bases, J lost 2 bases, and 10 bases lay in between. CDR1 is MNHEY and CDR2 is SMNVEV in the germline V gene (reference sequence). This CDR3 reads CASSLSPGQNYGYTF. The CDR3 DNA reads as TGTGCCAGCAGTTTATCCCCGGGACAAAACTATGGCTACACCTTC.